This TCR beta chain comes out of a study of PD-1 blockade in classical Hodgkin lymphoma. The CDR3 is made up of 14 amino acids. The J segment lost 5 bases and the V segment lost 3 bases, leaving 6 bases of the junction unmatched. Per germline, CDR1 LNHDA and CDR2 SQIVND (reference sequence). Comment on this clone: Its cognate antigen is unknown.

Time point meaning: cycle 4 day 1 (C4D1), after 6 weeks of nivolumab. Exposure to brentuximab vedotin varied, and each patient had relapsed following autologous stem cell transplantation. With magnetic negative selection, CD4+ T cells were purified from PBMCs that had been thawed. Libraries were prepared by immunoSEQ multiplex PCR; TCRdb keeps only in-frame clonotypes and omits some of them. The data contain around 26,000 clones, approximately 79% of them seen just once; the ten biggest clones take up 3.1%. Points from the study as a whole: Exclusion was the outcome for patients who began nivolumab under 1 year after ASCT. Differences between repertoires have undefined causes, possibly disease activity or prior therapy. Diminished baseline TCR diversity has been reported in newly diagnosed patients relative to healthy donors. Patients newly diagnosed and complete responders had comparable baseline diversity.

The receptor was derived from a human donor with classical Hodgkin lymphoma. The V and J genes are TRBV19 and TRBJ2-5; TRBD2 agrees at 7 bases. The material was CD4+ T cells from blood, obtained before the fourth cycle of nivolumab. CDR3 sequence reads: CASSMQRGTETQYF. Written as DNA, the CDR3 is TGTGCCAGTAGTATGCAGCGGGGCACGGAGACCCAGTACTTC.